The clone carrying this T cell receptor (beta chain) was picked up a small number of times. Its antigen is unknown. During its preparation, the TCRbeta library received unique molecular identifiers. TCRdb reanalysed the PCR reads using MiXCR and keeps one entry per CDR3 protein. This repertoire shows about 300,000 distinct CDR3 sequences, 6% to 10% found once; its top ten account for 9.1%. This CDR3 has 15 residues. The germline V gene encodes CDR1 SGHRS and CDR2 YFSETQ. Trimming cost V 2 bases and J 1 base; bases outside gene matches: 4. The data were obtained in a study of T-cell reconstitution after alpha-beta-depleted transplantation in children. Findings and caveats of the study: Diversity and T-cell counts at one year after transplant derived mostly from new T cells.

This rearrangement joins TRBV5-1 to TRBJ2-5; 8 nucleotides align to TRBD2. The sequencing used peripheral blood, collected 360 days after TCRalphabeta/CD19-depleted stem cell transplant. The origin of this receptor is a female patient aged 2-15 years who had a stem cell transplant for Fanconi anemia, so the T cells may come from the graft donor. This CDR3 reads CASSFLGTSQETQYF. CDR3 bases: TGCGCCAGCAGCTTCTTAGGGACTAGCCAAGAGACCCAGTACTTC. Full variable domain (rest looked up from reference TRBV5-1 and TRBJ2-5): KAGVTQTPRYLIKTRGQQVTLSCSPISGHRSVSWYQQTPGQGLQFLFEYFSETQRNKGNFPGRFSGRQFSNSRSEMNVSTLELGDSALYLCASSFLGTSQETQYFGPGTRLLVL.